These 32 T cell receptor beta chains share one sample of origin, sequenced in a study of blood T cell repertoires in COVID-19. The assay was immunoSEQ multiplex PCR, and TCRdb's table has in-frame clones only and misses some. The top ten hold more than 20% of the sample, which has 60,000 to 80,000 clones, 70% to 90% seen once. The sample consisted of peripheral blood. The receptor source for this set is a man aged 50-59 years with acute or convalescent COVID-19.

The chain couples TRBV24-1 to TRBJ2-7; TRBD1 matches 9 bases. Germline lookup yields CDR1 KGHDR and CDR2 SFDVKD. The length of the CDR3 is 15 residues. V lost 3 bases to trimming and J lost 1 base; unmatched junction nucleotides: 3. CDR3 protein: CATSDPGTGSYEQYF. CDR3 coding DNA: TGTGCCACCAGTGATCCCGGGACAGGGTCCTACGAGCAGTACTTC.

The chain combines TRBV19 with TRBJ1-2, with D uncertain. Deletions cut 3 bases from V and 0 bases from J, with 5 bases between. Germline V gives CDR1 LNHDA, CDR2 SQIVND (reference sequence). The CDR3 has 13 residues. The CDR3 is CASSMRANYGYTF. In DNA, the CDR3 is TGTGCCAGTAGTATGCGGGCTAACTATGGCTACACCTTC. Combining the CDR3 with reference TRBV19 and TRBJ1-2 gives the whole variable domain DGGITQSPKYLFRKEGQNVTLSCEQNLNHDAMYWYRQDPGQGLRLIYYSQIVNDFQKGDIAEGYSVSREKKESFPLTVTSAQKNPTAFYLCASSMRANYGYTFGSGTRLTVV.

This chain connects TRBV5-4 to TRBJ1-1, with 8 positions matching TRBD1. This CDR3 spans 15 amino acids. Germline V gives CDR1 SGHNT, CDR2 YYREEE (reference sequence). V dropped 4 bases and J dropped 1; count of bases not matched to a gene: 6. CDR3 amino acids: CASSLGQGRNTEAFF. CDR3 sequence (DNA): TGTGCCAGCAGCCTAGGACAGGGACGGAACACTGAAGCTTTCTTT.

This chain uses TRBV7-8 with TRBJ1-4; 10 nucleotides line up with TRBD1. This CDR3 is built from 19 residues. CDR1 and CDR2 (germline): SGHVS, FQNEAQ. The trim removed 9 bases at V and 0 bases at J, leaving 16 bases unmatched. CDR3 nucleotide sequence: TGTGCCAGTAGAAAAACCGGGACAGGGGAATTCGCAACTAATGAAAAACTGTTTTTT. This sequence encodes CASRKTGTGEFATNEKLFF. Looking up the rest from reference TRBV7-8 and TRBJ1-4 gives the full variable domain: GAGVSQSPRYKVAKRGQDVALRCDPISGHVSLFWYQQALGQGPEFLTYFQNEAQLDKSGLPSDRFFAERPEGSVSTLKIQRTQQEDSAVYLCASRKTGTGEFATNEKLFFGSGTQLSVL.

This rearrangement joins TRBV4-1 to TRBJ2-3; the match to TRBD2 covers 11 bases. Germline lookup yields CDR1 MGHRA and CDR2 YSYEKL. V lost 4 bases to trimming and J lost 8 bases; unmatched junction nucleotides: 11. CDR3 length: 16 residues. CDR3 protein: CASSRNTGLAASTQYF. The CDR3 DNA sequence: TGCGCCAGCAGCCGTAATACGGGACTAGCGGCCTCTACGCAGTATTTT.

CDR3 sequence (DNA): TGTGCCAGTAGTTGGAGGGTCGGGGATACGCAGTATTTT. Translating it yields CASSWRVGDTQYF. The chain carries TRBV19 and TRBJ2-3, with TRBD2 as a possible D gene (6 bases). V lost 5 bases and J lost 6, with 12 bases in between. This CDR3 is built from 13 residues. Germline assignment: CDR1 LNHDA and CDR2 SQIVND (reference sequence).

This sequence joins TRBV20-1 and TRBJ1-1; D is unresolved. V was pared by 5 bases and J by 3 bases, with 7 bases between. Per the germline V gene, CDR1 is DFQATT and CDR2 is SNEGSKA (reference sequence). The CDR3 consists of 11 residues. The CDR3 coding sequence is TGCAGTGCTCCATTGTACACTGAAGCTTTCTTT. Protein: CSAPLYTEAFF.

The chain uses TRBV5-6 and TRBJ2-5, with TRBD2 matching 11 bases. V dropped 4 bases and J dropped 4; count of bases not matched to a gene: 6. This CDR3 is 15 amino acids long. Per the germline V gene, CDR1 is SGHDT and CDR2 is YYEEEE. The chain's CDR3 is CASSPLAGAGETQYF. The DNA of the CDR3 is TGTGCCAGCAGCCCACTAGCGGGGGCGGGAGAGACCCAGTACTTC.

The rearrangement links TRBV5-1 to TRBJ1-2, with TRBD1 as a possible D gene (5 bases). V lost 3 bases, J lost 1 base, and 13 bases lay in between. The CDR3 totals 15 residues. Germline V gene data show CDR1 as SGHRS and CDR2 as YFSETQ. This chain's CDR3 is CASSSGGTNNYGYTF. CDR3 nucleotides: TGCGCCAGCAGCTCGGGGGGAACCAATAACTATGGCTACACCTTC.

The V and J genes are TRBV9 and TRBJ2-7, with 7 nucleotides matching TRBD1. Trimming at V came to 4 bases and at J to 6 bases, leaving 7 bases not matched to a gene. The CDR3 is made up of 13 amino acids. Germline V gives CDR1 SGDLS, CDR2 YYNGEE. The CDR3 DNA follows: TGTGCCAGCAGCTACGGGACAGACGTCGAGCAGTACTTC. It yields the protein CASSYGTDVEQYF.

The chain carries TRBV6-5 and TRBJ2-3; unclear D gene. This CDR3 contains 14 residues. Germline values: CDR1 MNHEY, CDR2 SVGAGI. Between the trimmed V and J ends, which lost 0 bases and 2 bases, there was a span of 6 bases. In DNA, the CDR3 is TGTGCCAGCAGTTACTCTTCCTTCACAGATACGCAGTATTTT. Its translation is CASSYSSFTDTQYF.

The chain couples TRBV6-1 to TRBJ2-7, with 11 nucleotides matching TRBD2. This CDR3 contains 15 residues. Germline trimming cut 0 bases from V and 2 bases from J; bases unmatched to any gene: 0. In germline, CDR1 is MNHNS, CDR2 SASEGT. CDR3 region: CASSEASGGAYEQYF. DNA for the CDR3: TGTGCCAGCAGTGAAGCTAGCGGGGGGGCCTACGAGCAGTACTTC.

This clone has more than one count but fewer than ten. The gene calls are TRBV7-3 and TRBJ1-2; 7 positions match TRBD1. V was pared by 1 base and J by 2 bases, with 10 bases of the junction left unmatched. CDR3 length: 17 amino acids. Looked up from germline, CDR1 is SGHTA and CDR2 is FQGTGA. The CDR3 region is CASSLKTTGRMNYGYTF. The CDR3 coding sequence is TGTGCCAGCAGCTTAAAAACGACAGGGAGGATGAACTATGGCTACACCTTC. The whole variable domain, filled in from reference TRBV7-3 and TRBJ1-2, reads GAGVSQTPSNKVTEKGKYVELRCDPISGHTALYWYRQSLGQGPEFLIYFQGTGAADDSGLPNDRFFAVRPEGSVSTLKIQRTERGDSAVYLCASSLKTTGRMNYGYTFGSGTRLTVV.

CDR3 coding DNA: TGTGCCAGCAGCGTTGGCGGTTCGAAGTACGTC. This encodes CASSVGGSKYV. The chain couples TRBV9 to TRBJ2-7; D unclear. Trimming cost V 2 bases and J 11 bases, with 11 bases left between them. Germline assignment: CDR1 SGDLS and CDR2 YYNGEE. The CDR3 extends over 11 amino acids.

CDR3 protein: CASTQEGKGTDTQYF. Here the CDR3 DNA reads TGTGCCAGCACGCAAGAGGGAAAGGGTACAGATACGCAGTATTTT. The rearrangement links TRBV6-5 to TRBJ2-3; weak D call: TRBD2 (5 bases). Between the trimmed V and J ends, which lost 7 bases and 3 bases, there was a span of 17 bases. Germline CDR1 is MNHEY and CDR2 is SVGAGI. The length of the CDR3 is 15 residues.

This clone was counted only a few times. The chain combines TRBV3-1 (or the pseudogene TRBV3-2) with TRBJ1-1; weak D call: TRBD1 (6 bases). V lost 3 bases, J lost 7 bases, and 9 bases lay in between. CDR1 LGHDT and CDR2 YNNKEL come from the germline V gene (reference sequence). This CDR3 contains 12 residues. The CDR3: CASSHGTIEAFF. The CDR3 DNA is TGTGCCAGCAGCCACGGGACAATTGAAGCTTTCTTT.

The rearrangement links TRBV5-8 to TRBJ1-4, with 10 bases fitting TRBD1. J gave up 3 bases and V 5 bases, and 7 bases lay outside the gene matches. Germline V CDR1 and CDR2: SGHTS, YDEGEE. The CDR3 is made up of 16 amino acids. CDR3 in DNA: TGTGCCAGCAGACCTGGGACAGGGGACGCTAATGAAAAACTGTTTTTT. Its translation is CASRPGTGDANEKLFF.

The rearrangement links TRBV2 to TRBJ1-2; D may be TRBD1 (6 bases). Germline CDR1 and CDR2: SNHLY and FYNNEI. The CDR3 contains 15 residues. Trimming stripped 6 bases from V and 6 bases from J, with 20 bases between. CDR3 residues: CASSPPGQPPNGYTF. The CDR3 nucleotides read TGTGCCAGCAGCCCCCCTGGACAGCCGCCTAATGGCTACACCTTC.

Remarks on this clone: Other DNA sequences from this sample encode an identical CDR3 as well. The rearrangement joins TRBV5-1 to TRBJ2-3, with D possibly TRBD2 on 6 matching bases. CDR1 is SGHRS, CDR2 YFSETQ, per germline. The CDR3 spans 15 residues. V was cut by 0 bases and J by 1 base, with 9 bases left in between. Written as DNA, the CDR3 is TGCGCCAGCAGCTTGGCAGGGACTGGCACAGATACGCAGTATTTT. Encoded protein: CASSLAGTGTDTQYF. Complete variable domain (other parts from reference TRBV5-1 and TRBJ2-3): KAGVTQTPRYLIKTRGQQVTLSCSPISGHRSVSWYQQTPGQGLQFLFEYFSETQRNKGNFPGRFSGRQFSNSRSEMNVSTLELGDSALYLCASSLAGTGTDTQYFGPGTRLTVL.

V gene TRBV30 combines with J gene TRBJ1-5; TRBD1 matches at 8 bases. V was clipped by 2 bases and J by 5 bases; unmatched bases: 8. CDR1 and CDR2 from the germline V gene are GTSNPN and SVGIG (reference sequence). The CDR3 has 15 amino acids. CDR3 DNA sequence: TGTGCCTGGAGTTCAGGGGGCGTTGGGTATCAGCCCCAGCATTTT. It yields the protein CAWSSGGVGYQPQHF.

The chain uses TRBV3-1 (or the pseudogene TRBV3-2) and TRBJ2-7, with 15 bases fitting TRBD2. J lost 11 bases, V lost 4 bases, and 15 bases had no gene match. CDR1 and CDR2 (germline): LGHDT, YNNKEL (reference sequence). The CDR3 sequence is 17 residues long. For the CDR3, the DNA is TGTGCCAGCAGCCTCCTAGCCGGGAGGACTAGCGGGGGGGCGAAGTACGTC. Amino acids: CASSLLAGRTSGGAKYV.

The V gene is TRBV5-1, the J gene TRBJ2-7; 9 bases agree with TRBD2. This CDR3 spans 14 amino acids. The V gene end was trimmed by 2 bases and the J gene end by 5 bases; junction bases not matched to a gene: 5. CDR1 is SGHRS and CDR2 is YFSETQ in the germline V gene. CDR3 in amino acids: CASSLSGGPDEQYF. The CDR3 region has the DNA TGCGCCAGCAGCTTAAGCGGGGGGCCAGACGAGCAGTACTTC.

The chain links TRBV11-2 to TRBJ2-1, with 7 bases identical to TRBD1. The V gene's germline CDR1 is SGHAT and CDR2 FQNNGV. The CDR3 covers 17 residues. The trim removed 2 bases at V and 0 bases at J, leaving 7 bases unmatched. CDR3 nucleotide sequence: TGTGCCAGCAGCTTAAGGGGGCTGTCGAGCTCCTACAATGAGCAGTTCTTC. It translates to CASSLRGLSSSYNEQFF.

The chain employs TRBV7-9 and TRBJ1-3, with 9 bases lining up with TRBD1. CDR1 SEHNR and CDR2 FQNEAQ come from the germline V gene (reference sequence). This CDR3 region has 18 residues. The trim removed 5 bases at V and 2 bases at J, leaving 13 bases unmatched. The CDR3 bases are TGTGCCAGCAGCGCAATCCCCGGGACAGGGTTTCCTGGAAACACCATATATTTT. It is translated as CASSAIPGTGFPGNTIYF.

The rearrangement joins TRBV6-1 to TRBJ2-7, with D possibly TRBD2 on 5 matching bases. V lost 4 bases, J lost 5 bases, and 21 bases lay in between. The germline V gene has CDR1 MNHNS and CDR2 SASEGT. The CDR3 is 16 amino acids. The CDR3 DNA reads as TGTGCCAGCAGTGGAAAGAGGGTAGGTGTTTTCAACGAGCAGTACGTC. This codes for CASSGKRVGVFNEQYV.

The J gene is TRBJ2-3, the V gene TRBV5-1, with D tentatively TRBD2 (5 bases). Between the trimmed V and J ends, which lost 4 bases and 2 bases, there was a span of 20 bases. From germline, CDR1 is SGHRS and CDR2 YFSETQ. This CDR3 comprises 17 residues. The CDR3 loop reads CASSLAPGVEHTDTQYF. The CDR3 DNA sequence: TGCGCCAGCAGCCTCGCACCCGGGGTGGAGCACACAGATACGCAGTATTTT. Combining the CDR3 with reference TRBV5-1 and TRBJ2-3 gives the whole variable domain KAGVTQTPRYLIKTRGQQVTLSCSPISGHRSVSWYQQTPGQGLQFLFEYFSETQRNKGNFPGRFSGRQFSNSRSEMNVSTLELGDSALYLCASSLAPGVEHTDTQYFGPGTRLTVL.

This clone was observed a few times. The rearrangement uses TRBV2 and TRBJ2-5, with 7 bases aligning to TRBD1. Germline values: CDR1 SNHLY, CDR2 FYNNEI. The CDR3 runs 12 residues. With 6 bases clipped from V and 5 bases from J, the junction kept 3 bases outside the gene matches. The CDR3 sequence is CASSEQGETQYF. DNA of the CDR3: TGTGCCAGCAGCGAACAGGGGGAGACCCAGTACTTC.

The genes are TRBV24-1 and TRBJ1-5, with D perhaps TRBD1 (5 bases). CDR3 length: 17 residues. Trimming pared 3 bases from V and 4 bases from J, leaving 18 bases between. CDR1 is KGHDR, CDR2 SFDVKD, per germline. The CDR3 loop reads CATSDATGGARNQPQHF. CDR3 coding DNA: TGTGCCACCAGTGATGCCACGGGAGGGGCGAGGAATCAGCCCCAGCATTTT.

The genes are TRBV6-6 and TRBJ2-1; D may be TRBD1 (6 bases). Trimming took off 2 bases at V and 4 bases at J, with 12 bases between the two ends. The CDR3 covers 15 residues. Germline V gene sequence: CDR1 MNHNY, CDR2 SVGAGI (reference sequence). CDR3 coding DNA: TGTGCCAGCAGTTACGGGCAGGGGAATTACAATGAGCAGTTCTTC. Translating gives CASSYGQGNYNEQFF.

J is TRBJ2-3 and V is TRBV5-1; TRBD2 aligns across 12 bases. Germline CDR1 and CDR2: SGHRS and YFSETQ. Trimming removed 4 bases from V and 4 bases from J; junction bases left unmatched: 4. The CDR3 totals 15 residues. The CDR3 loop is CASSETSGGPDTQYF. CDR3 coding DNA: TGCGCCAGCAGCGAAACTAGCGGGGGGCCAGATACGCAGTATTTT.

The chain's CDR3 is CASSQPTMTGVNSDTQYF. As DNA, the CDR3 is TGCGCCAGCAGCCAACCGACGATGACAGGGGTTAATTCAGATACGCAGTATTTT. The chain has TRBV4-1 and TRBJ2-3, with 8 bases lining up with TRBD1. J gave up 4 bases and V 2 bases, and 14 bases lay outside the gene matches. From germline, CDR1 is MGHRA and CDR2 YSYEKL. The CDR3 covers 18 residues.

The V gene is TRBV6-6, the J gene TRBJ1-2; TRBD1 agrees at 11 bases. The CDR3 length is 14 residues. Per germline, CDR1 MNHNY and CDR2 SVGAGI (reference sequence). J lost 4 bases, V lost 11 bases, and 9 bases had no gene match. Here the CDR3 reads CAVTRTGGGYGYTF. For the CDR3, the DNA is TGTGCCGTAACCCGGACAGGGGGCGGCTATGGCTACACCTTC.